This TCR beta chain was observed in a study of blood T cell repertoires in COVID-19. Here immunoSEQ multiplex PCR was the method, and the copy in TCRdb shows in-frame clones only, minus some. Seen here are hundreds of thousands of clones, about 85% observed once, and the top ten hold roughly 3.6%. This clonotype was sampled from a woman aged 18-29 years with acute or convalescent COVID-19. The sample comprised peripheral blood.

The CDR3 region has the DNA TGCGCCAGCTCACGAAGGGGGACAGGGGGACCAAAATACTACAATGAGCAGTTCTTC. Amino acids: CASSRRGTGGPKYYNEQFF. This chain connects TRBV10-1 to TRBJ2-1; 11 bases fit TRBD1. This CDR3 has 19 residues. Germline V gene lookup returns CDR1 WNHNN and CDR2 SYGVQD (reference sequence). Unmatched junction bases numbered 18, after V lost 8 bases and J lost 3 bases.